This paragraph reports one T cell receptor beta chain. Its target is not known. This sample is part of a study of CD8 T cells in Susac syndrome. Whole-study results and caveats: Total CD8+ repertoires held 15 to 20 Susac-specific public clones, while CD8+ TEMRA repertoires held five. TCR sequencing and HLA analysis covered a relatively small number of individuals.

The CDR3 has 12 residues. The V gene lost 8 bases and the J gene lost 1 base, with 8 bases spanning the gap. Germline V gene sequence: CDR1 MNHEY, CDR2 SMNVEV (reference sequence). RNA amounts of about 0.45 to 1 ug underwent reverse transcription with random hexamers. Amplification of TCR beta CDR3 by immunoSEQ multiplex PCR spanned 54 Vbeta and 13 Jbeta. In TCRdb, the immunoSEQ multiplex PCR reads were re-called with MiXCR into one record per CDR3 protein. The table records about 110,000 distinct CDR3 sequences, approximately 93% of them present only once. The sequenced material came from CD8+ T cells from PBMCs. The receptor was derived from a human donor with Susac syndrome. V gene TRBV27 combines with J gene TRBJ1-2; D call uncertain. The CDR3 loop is CASGRGNYGYTF. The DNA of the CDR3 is TGTGCCAGCGGACGGGGTAACTATGGCTACACCTTC.